The 31 T cell receptor beta chains below were found in one sample sequenced in a study of cytomegalovirus exposure and HLA in healthy donors. This PCR relied on a set of 60 Vbeta primers and 13 Jbeta primers. Assay used: immunoSEQ multiplex PCR; TCRdb lists only in-frame clones, some missing. The table includes about 130,000 clones, approximately 85% detected once. The sequenced sample consisted of PBMCs. The origin of the receptors is a boy aged 10-17 years in good health and CMV-seronegative.

J is TRBJ2-7 and V is TRBV5-1; TRBD1 aligns across 7 bases. Germline lookup yields CDR1 SGHRS and CDR2 YFSETQ. This CDR3 is 14 amino acids long. Losses at the gene ends were 3 bases for V and 4 bases for J; bases not matched to a gene: 7. CDR3 region: CASSSRTGLYEQYF. The CDR3 bases are TGCGCCAGCAGCTCGAGGACAGGCCTATACGAGCAGTACTTC.

V and J are TRBV14 and TRBJ2-7, with TRBD2 matching 15 bases. J lost 6 bases, V lost 1 base, and 13 bases had no gene match. This CDR3 is 19 amino acids long. Per germline, CDR1 SGHDN and CDR2 FVKESK. CDR3 residues: CASSQGYGLAGGSVAEQYF. The CDR3 DNA follows: TGTGCCAGCAGCCAAGGATATGGACTAGCGGGAGGGAGCGTTGCCGAGCAGTACTTC.

The chain links TRBV7-7 to TRBJ2-5; maybe TRBD1 (5 bases). The V end was cut by 4 bases, the J end by 5 bases, with 11 bases between. The CDR3 is 13 amino acids. Germline CDR1 reads SSHAT; CDR2 reads FNYEAQ (reference sequence). CDR3 amino acids: CASSSRWGETQYF. The CDR3 DNA follows: TGTGCCAGCAGCTCCAGGTGGGGCGAGACCCAGTACTTC.

This rearrangement joins TRBV6-5 to TRBJ2-2; a possible D gene is TRBD1 (6 bases). The CDR3 has 14 amino acids. Germline CDR1 reads MNHEY; CDR2 reads SVGAGI. With 6 bases removed from V and 6 bases from J, the gap between germline ends came to 14 bases. The CDR3 DNA reads TGTGCCAGCAGATTAATACAGGGTGCCGGGGAGCTGTTTTTT. This codes for CASRLIQGAGELFF.

The chain couples TRBV10-2 to TRBJ2-3, with 12 bases identical to TRBD2. The CDR3 is 16 amino acids. V shed 4 bases and J 1 base; nucleotides not matched to a gene: 3. Germline CDR1 WSHSY, CDR2 SAAADI. The CDR3 reads CASSVPSGGGTDTQYF. CDR3 in DNA: TGCGCCAGCAGTGTTCCTAGCGGGGGGGGCACAGATACGCAGTATTTT.

This clone was counted only a few times. The chain is built from TRBV6-1 and TRBJ1-1, with D unclear. Germline-derived CDR1 and CDR2 are MNHNS and SASEGT. CDR3 length: 14 residues. V gave up 6 bases and J gave up 0 bases, with 11 bases separating them. The CDR3 is CASRSPVLNTEAFF. The CDR3 DNA is TGTGCCAGCAGGAGCCCGGTTCTGAACACTGAAGCTTTCTTT.

CDR3 DNA: TGTGCCTGGAGTTGGGACAGATCTGAAGCTTTCTTT. Translating it yields CAWSWDRSEAFF. This chain links TRBV30 with TRBJ1-1; 7 bases are a match to TRBD1. J was trimmed by 6 bases and V by 2 bases; bases with no gene match: 3. The CDR3 covers 12 residues. CDR1 and CDR2 from the germline V gene are GTSNPN and SVGIG (reference sequence).

J is TRBJ1-2 and V is TRBV9; D ambiguous. From germline, CDR1 is SGDLS and CDR2 YYNGEE. V lost 3 bases and J lost 0, with 12 bases in between. This CDR3 is built from 15 residues. CDR3 loop: CASSGKRETNYGYTF. CDR3 bases: TGTGCCAGCAGCGGGAAGAGGGAAACTAACTATGGCTACACCTTC.

This chain joins TRBV7-2 and TRBJ2-5, with TRBD2 matching over 13 bases. After removal of 5 bases from V and 7 bases from J, the junction contained 7 bases not matched to a gene. Germline-derived CDR1 and CDR2 are SGHTA and FQGNSA. The CDR3 is made up of 15 amino acids. DNA for the CDR3: TGTGCCAGCAGCCGAGAGACTAGCGGGAGGAGGACCCAGTACTTC. Translation: CASSRETSGRRTQYF. The entire variable domain, with the rest obtained from reference TRBV7-2 and TRBJ2-5, is as follows: GAGVSQSPSNKVTEKGKDVELRCDPISGHTALYWYRQSLGQGLEFLIYFQGNSAPDKSGLPSDRFSAERTGGSVSTLTIQRTQQEDSAVYLCASSRETSGRRTQYFGPGTRLLVL.

V usage is TRBV4-1 and J usage is TRBJ2-7, with 7 bases lining up with TRBD1. V trimming: 2 bases; J trimming: 2 bases; junction bases outside the gene matches: 3. The CDR3 is 14 amino acids. The V gene's germline CDR1 is MGHRA and CDR2 YSYEKL. The DNA for the CDR3 is TGCGCCAGCAGCCAACTACAGGGGACCTACGAGCAGTACTTC. It translates to CASSQLQGTYEQYF.

As concerns this clone: The identical CDR3 is also encoded by other nucleotide sequences in the sample. V usage is TRBV5-4 and J usage is TRBJ2-3; TRBD2 aligns across 14 bases. CDR3 length: 16 residues. Germline V gives CDR1 SGHNT, CDR2 YYREEE (reference sequence). V was clipped by 0 bases and J by 3 bases; unmatched bases: 0. In nucleotides, the CDR3 is TGTGCCAGCAGCTTGGGACTAGCGGGGGGGACAGATACGCAGTATTTT. This encodes CASSLGLAGGTDTQYF.

The chain combines TRBV5-8 with TRBJ1-5, with D perhaps matching TRBD1 (5 bases). This CDR3 has 14 residues. Germline assignment: CDR1 SGHTS and CDR2 YDEGEE. The V and J ends lost 4 bases and 5 bases respectively, with 13 bases between them. The CDR3 is CASSLGQADQPQHF. DNA for the CDR3: TGTGCCAGCAGCCTCGGACAAGCTGATCAGCCCCAGCATTTT.

The table lists this clone with a few counts. The chain combines TRBV4-1 with TRBJ1-4, with D maybe TRBD1 (5 bases). Germline loops: CDR1 MGHRA, CDR2 YSYEKL. V was pared by 0 bases and J by 13 bases, with 12 bases between. The CDR3 has 13 residues. The CDR3 nucleotides read TGCGCCAGCAGCCAAGATCTCTCGGGGGGACTGTTTTTT. Its translation is CASSQDLSGGLFF.

The chain carries TRBV4-2 and TRBJ2-1; D might be TRBD2 (5 bases). This CDR3 contains 19 residues. Germline-derived CDR1 and CDR2 are LGHNA and YNFKEQ. Trimming took 0 bases from V and 1 from J, leaving 19 bases between them. The CDR3 protein is CASSQEEEIAGKSYNEQFF. The CDR3 nucleotides read TGTGCCAGCAGCCAAGAGGAAGAAATAGCCGGGAAATCCTACAATGAGCAGTTCTTC.

The chain combines TRBV9 with TRBJ2-2; possible D gene TRBD1, 5 bases. The CDR3 is made up of 16 amino acids. From germline, CDR1 is SGDLS and CDR2 YYNGEE. V lost 0 bases and J 4 bases, leaving 13 bases between the germline ends. CDR3 bases: TGTGCCAGCAGCGTAGCAGGGTTTATAGGCACCGGGGAGCTGTTTTTT. It codes for CASSVAGFIGTGELFF.

The chain employs TRBV5-4 and TRBJ1-2; D remains ambiguous. V shed 0 bases and J shed 7 bases, with 16 bases lying between them. Germline V gene sequence: CDR1 SGHNT, CDR2 YYREEE (reference sequence). The CDR3 sequence is 15 residues long. CDR3: CASSLGTGQAGGYTF. CDR3 in DNA: TGTGCCAGCAGCTTGGGGACCGGCCAAGCGGGTGGCTACACCTTC.

The chain combines TRBV15 with TRBJ2-3; possibly TRBD2 for D (6 bases). Trimming shortened V by 3 bases and J by 0 bases, and 7 bases separated the two germline ends. CDR3 length: 14 residues. The germline V gene has CDR1 LNHNV and CDR2 YYDKDF (reference sequence). The CDR3 DNA is TGTGCCACCAGCAGGCGGGACAGCACAGATACGCAGTATTTT. This codes for CATSRRDSTDTQYF.

This chain connects TRBV4-2 to TRBJ2-1; no clear D. In germline, CDR1 is LGHNA, CDR2 YNFKEQ. V was cut by 0 bases and J by 0 bases, with 15 bases left in between. The CDR3 is 18 residues long. CDR3: CASSQDMSLPSSYNEQFF. The CDR3 nucleotides are TGTGCCAGCAGCCAAGATATGTCACTCCCGAGCTCCTACAATGAGCAGTTCTTC.

The chain uses TRBV7-3 and TRBJ2-1; possible D gene TRBD2, 6 bases. The CDR3 runs 16 residues. In germline, CDR1 is SGHTA, CDR2 FQGTGA. V lost 4 bases and J 3 bases, leaving 16 bases between the germline ends. The CDR3 bases are TGTGCCAGCAGCTGGGGCCGGGACTTCAGCTACAATGAGCAGTTCTTC. Translated, it gives CASSWGRDFSYNEQFF.

The chain has TRBV7-9 and TRBJ1-2; D ambiguous. This CDR3 is built from 14 residues. The V gene's germline CDR1 is SEHNR and CDR2 FQNEAQ (reference sequence). The ends were cut back, 1 base at V and 1 base at J, with 7 bases in the middle. The CDR3 loop reads CASSLVHINYGYTF. In nucleotides, the CDR3 is TGTGCCAGCAGCTTAGTTCACATTAACTATGGCTACACCTTC.

This rearrangement joins TRBV6-1 to TRBJ2-3; 12 bases fit TRBD2. This CDR3 contains 15 residues. Trimming at V came to 6 bases and at J to 6 bases, leaving 7 bases not matched to a gene. Germline assignment: CDR1 MNHNS and CDR2 SASEGT. For the CDR3, the DNA is TGTGCCAGCAGCGGACTAGCGGGATGGAGGGATACGCAGTATTTT. Protein: CASSGLAGWRDTQYF.

Only one count was recorded for this clone. The chain couples TRBV2 to TRBJ2-3; D perhaps matches TRBD2 (5 bases). CDR3 length: 15 amino acids. The V gene's germline CDR1 is SNHLY and CDR2 FYNNEI. Trimming pared 6 bases from V and 2 bases from J, leaving 15 bases between. CDR3 sequence reads: CASSAEGVDTDTQYF. As DNA, the CDR3 is TGTGCCAGCAGCGCAGAGGGAGTCGACACAGATACGCAGTATTTT.

This clone was seen just once. This rearrangement joins TRBV30 to TRBJ2-1; 7 bases map to TRBD1. Unmatched junction bases numbered 6, after V lost 6 bases and J lost 4 bases. Germline CDR1 GTSNPN, CDR2 SVGIG (reference sequence). This CDR3 region has 13 residues. DNA of the CDR3: TGTGCCTGTCCCGGGACAGCGTACAATGAGCAGTTCTTC. It encodes CACPGTAYNEQFF.

The CDR3: CASSLSSSYNEQFF. The CDR3 region has the DNA TGTGCCAGCAGCTTATCATCCTCCTACAATGAGCAGTTCTTC. This rearrangement joins TRBV7-3 to TRBJ2-1; the D is unclear. The CDR3 sequence is 14 residues long. Germline values: CDR1 SGHTA, CDR2 FQGTGA. The V end lost 2 bases, the J end lost 0 bases, and 5 bases lay between the germline ends.

The CDR3 nucleotides read TGTGCCATCAGTGGACAGGGGGGCGGTGAGCAGTTCTTC. This codes for CAISGQGGGEQFF. The gene calls are TRBV10-3 and TRBJ2-1; 9 positions agree with TRBD1. Per germline, CDR1 ENHRY and CDR2 SYGVKD. The CDR3 totals 13 residues. The junction had 4 bases not matched to a gene; V was cut back by 4 bases and J by 9 bases.

V gene TRBV6-6 combines with J gene TRBJ1-1; 8 bases line up with TRBD1. With 6 bases clipped from V and 6 bases from J, the junction kept 6 bases outside the gene matches. Germline lookup yields CDR1 MNHNY and CDR2 SVGAGI (reference sequence). The CDR3 is 13 amino acids. The CDR3 DNA reads TGTGCCAGCAGACCACCGACAGGGGCTGAAGCTTTCTTT. It yields the protein CASRPPTGAEAFF.

J is TRBJ1-2 and V is TRBV7-2; D is unclear. This CDR3 region has 13 residues. Between the trimmed V and J ends, which lost 1 base and 3 bases, there was a span of 6 bases. Germline V CDR1 and CDR2: SGHTA, FQGNSA. The CDR3 DNA reads TGTGCCAGCAGCTTAGGAGAGGACTATGGCTACACCTTC. This encodes CASSLGEDYGYTF.

This rearrangement joins TRBV30 to TRBJ2-6; 8 bases map to TRBD2. CDR1 and CDR2 (germline): GTSNPN, SVGIG (reference sequence). Trimming at V came to 3 bases and at J to 0 bases, leaving 4 bases not matched to a gene. The CDR3 totals 16 residues. CDR3 residues: CAWRPGGPSGANVLTF. In DNA form, the CDR3 reads TGTGCCTGGAGGCCGGGAGGGCCCTCTGGGGCCAACGTCCTGACTTTC.

The chain has TRBV4-3 and TRBJ2-3, with D unresolved. The V gene's germline CDR1 is LGHNA and CDR2 YSLEER. This CDR3 is 14 amino acids long. V was clipped by 4 bases and J by 2 bases, with 10 bases between them. CDR3 protein: CASSPRYYTDTQYF. The CDR3 nucleotides read TGCGCCAGCAGCCCCCGCTATTACACAGATACGCAGTATTTT.

This clone has a handful of counts. The V call is TRBV6-1, the J call TRBJ1-4; maybe TRBD1 (6 bases). The germline V gene encodes CDR1 MNHNS and CDR2 SASEGT. The CDR3 is 14 amino acids. The V end lost 6 bases, the J end lost 4 bases, and 12 bases lay between the germline ends. In DNA form, the CDR3 reads TGTGCCAGCAGAACAGACAGGATTAATGAAAAACTGTTTTTT. It codes for CASRTDRINEKLFF.

V gene TRBV19 combines with J gene TRBJ1-5, with 8 bases aligning to TRBD1. The CDR3 spans 14 residues. Germline trimming cut 6 bases from V and 2 bases from J; bases unmatched to any gene: 3. Germline lookup yields CDR1 LNHDA and CDR2 SQIVND (reference sequence). CDR3 in amino acids: CASRTTGGNQPQHF. The CDR3 coding sequence is TGTGCCAGTAGAACGACAGGGGGCAATCAGCCCCAGCATTTT.